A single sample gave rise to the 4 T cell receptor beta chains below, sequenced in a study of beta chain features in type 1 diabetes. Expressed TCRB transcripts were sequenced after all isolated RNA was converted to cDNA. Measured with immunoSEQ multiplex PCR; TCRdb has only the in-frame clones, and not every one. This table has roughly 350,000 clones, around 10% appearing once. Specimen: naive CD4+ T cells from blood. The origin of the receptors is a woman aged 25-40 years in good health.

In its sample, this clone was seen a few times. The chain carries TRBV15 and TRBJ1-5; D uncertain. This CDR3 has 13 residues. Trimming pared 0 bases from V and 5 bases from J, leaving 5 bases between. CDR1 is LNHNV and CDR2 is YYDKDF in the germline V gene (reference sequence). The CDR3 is CATSREEDQPQHF. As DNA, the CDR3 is TGTGCCACCAGCAGAGAGGAGGATCAGCCCCAGCATTTT.

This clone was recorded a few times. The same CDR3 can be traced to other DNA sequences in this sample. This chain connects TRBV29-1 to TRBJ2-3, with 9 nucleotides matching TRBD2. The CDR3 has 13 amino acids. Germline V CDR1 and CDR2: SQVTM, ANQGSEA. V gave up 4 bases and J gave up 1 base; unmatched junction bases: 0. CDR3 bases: TGCAGCGTTGGGACTAGCGGCACAGATACGCAGTATTTT. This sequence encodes CSVGTSGTDTQYF.

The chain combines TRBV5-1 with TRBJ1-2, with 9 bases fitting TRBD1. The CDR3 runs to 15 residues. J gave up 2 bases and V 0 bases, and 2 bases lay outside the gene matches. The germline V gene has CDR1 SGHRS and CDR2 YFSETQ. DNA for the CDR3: TGCGCCAGCAGCTTGGACGGGACAGGGAACTATGGCTACACCTTC. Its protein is CASSLDGTGNYGYTF.

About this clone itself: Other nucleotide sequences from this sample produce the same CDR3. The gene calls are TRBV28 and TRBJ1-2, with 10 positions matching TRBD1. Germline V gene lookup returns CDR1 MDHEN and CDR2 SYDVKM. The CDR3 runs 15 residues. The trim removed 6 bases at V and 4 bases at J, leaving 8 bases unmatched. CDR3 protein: CASSTPGTGVYGYTF. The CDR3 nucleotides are TGTGCCAGCAGCACCCCCGGGACAGGGGTCTATGGCTACACCTTC.